This is a list of T cell receptor beta chains from one sample in a study of blood T cell repertoires in COVID-19. Generated by immunoSEQ multiplex PCR, the TCRdb table keeps only in-frame clones and is missing some. The sample has some 390,000 clones, roughly nine tenths seen once. Source material: PBMCs or T cells enriched from blood (not recorded which). These receptor sequences come from a man aged 25-45 years who had recovered from COVID-19. Each CDR3 is given with its conserved first and last residue. D genes are given only for firm matches. Size tells how often a clone was seen (once, few, many) or the class of an expanded clone, and some rows leave it out.

J gene | V gene | clone size | D gene | CDR3 DNA | CDR3 protein
TRBJ2-5 | TRBV24-1 | . | . | TGTGCCACCAGTGATTTCTCACAGGGACCCCAAGAGACCCAGTACTTC | CATSDFSQGPQETQYF
TRBJ2-2 | TRBV7-8 | . | . | TGTGCCAGCAGCCAAACTATAAACACCGGGGAGCTGTTTTTT | CASSQTINTGELFF
TRBJ2-7 | TRBV5-5 | . | . | TGTGCCAGCAGCTTAGAACTAGCAGCCTACGAGCAGTACTTC | CASSLELAAYEQYF
TRBJ2-1 | TRBV9 | . | . | TGTGCCAGCAGCCCAGGTCACGGCTCCTACAATGAGCAGTTCTTC | CASSPGHGSYNEQFF
TRBJ1-1 | TRBV28 | once | . | TGTGCCAGCACACTTAACACTGAAGCTTTCTTT | CASTLNTEAFF
TRBJ2-1 | TRBV28 | . | . | TGTGCCAGCAGAATGACCAGGGATCGGAATGAGCAGTTCTTC | CASRMTRDRNEQFF
TRBJ2-1 | TRBV3-1/TRBV3-2 | . | TRBD2 | TGTGCCAGCATGATCGGCGGGGGGTACAATGAGCAGTTCTTC | CASMIGGGYNEQFF
TRBJ2-1 | TRBV6-1 | . | . | TGTGCCAGCAGTGAAGTAGCCGGTTACAATGAGCAGTTCTTC | CASSEVAGYNEQFF
TRBJ1-6 | TRBV6-1 | once | . | TGTGCCAGCAGTGTCCCTCGACAGGCGCCGAATTCACCCCTCCACTTT | CASSVPRQAPNSPLHF
TRBJ1-2 | TRBV27 | . | TRBD1 | TGTGCCAGCAGTTTAGCTAGGACAGGGAATGGCTACACCTTC | CASSLARTGNGYTF
TRBJ2-5 | TRBV5-4 | . | . | TGTGCCAGCAGCCGGGATCTCGCGGAGACCCAGTACTTC | CASSRDLAETQYF
TRBJ1-5 | TRBV7-2 | . | . | TGTGCCAGCAGCTACGTCGGGGGGAGTGGGAGCAATCAGCCCCAGCATTTT | CASSYVGGSGSNQPQHF
TRBJ1-4 | TRBV11-2 | once | . | TGTGCCAGCAGCTCAGGATGGCAAAAACTGTTTTTT | CASSSGWQKLFF
TRBJ2-3 | TRBV12-3/TRBV12-4 | . | . | TGTGCCAGCAGTTCCAGACAGGATACGCAGTATTTT | CASSSRQDTQYF